This T cell receptor beta chain emerged from a study of regulatory T cells in long-lasting Graves disease. CDR3 size: 18 residues. V lost 3 bases to trimming and J lost 0 bases, with 18 bases between them. Germline V gene data show CDR1 as SGHRS and CDR2 as YFSETQ. In building TCR beta libraries, iRepertoire HTBI primers were used together with Arm-PCR of CDR3 regions. TCRdb processed the multiplex PCR reads anew with MiXCR; each CDR3 protein has one entry. The sample contains 350,000 to 500,000 distinct CDR3 sequences, about 16% of which appear only once. Specified time point: newly diagnosed GD, antithyroid drugs for less than 3 months. PBMC RNA was the source of the TCR library. This sample also belongs to another study, concerning T cells in Graves' hyperthyroidism and ophthalmopathy.

The material sequenced was peripheral blood mononuclear cells (PBMCs), taken at new diagnosis, from a patient treated with antithyroid drugs. The source is a woman in her thirties with Graves disease. The chain combines TRBV5-1 with TRBJ2-2, with D perhaps matching TRBD2 (6 bases). Written as DNA, the CDR3 is TGCGCCAGCAGCTCGCCCAGTACTAGCTCGGCGAACACCGGGGAGCTGTTTTTT. As protein: CASSSPSTSSANTGELFF.